One and the same sample provided the 5 T cell receptor beta chains below, sequenced in a study of T cells after yellow fever vaccination. TCRdb recomputed calls from the 5' RACE reads with MiXCR, one row per CDR3 protein. The repertoire has about 500,000 distinct CDR3 sequences, approximately 16% of them found once; the top ten carry 15% to 20%. The starting material was PBMCs, obtained 5 days after the first yellow fever vaccination. Receptors originate from a man aged 18-30 years who received the YFV17D yellow fever vaccine.

The chain recombines TRBV5-5 with TRBJ1-5; 9 bases match TRBD1. The CDR3 is 15 amino acids. Germline-derived CDR1 and CDR2 are SGHKS and YYEKEE (reference sequence). V lost 5 bases, J lost 3 bases, and 6 bases stayed unmatched. The CDR3 is CASRRTGGYNQPQHF. CDR3 nucleotide sequence: TGTGCCAGCAGACGCACAGGGGGCTACAATCAGCCCCAGCATTTT.

This clonotype was seen at least ten times. The genes are TRBV7-2 and TRBJ2-7; 8 nucleotides line up with TRBD2. Trimming cost V 7 bases and J 6 bases; bases outside gene matches: 5. The CDR3 covers 12 residues. Germline assignment: CDR1 SGHTA and CDR2 FQGNSA. CDR3 DNA: TGTGCCAGCACCGTCGCGGGGGGCGAGCAGTACTTC. This translates into CASTVAGGEQYF.

The rearrangement links TRBV11-1 to TRBJ2-3; D is undetermined. This CDR3 has 13 amino acids. V was cut by 5 bases and J by 6 bases, with 12 bases left in between. In germline, CDR1 is SGHAT, CDR2 FQDESV (reference sequence). CDR3 bases: TGTGCCAGCAGCAAGGGCCCCGAGGATACGCAGTATTTT. It specifies CASSKGPEDTQYF.

A remark on this clonotype: A read error may explain this, as a much larger clone is one base away. CDR3 loop: CASSLTSGGAETQNF. The CDR3 DNA reads TGTGCCAGCAGCTTGACTAGCGGGGGGGCAGAGACCCAGAACTTC. V usage is TRBV5-5 and J usage is TRBJ2-5, with 13 bases lining up with TRBD2. This CDR3 is built from 15 residues. Germline CDR1 reads SGHKS; CDR2 reads YYEKEE (reference sequence). The whole variable domain, remainder taken from reference TRBV5-5 and TRBJ2-5, is DAGVTQSPTHLIKTRGQQVTLRCSPISGHKSVSWYQQVLGQGPQFIFQYYEKEERGRGNFPDRFSARQFPNYSSELNVNALLLGDSALYLCASSLTSGGAETQNFGPGTRLLVL.

The gene calls are TRBV5-1 and TRBJ2-7, with 9 positions matching TRBD1. The CDR3 is 15 residues long. CDR1 and CDR2 from the germline V gene are SGHRS and YFSETQ. The V segment lost 0 bases and the J segment 5 bases; nucleotides outside the gene matches: 6. This CDR3 is CASSLALTGGNEQYF. The CDR3 DNA reads as TGCGCCAGCAGCTTGGCCCTAACAGGGGGCAACGAGCAGTACTTC.